Shown below are 32 T cell receptor beta chains from a single sample sequenced in a study of blood T cell repertoires in COVID-19. Only in-frame clones appear in the TCRdb table, and some are missing; sequencing was by immunoSEQ multiplex PCR. The data show about 220,000 clones, about four fifths seen once. The sample comprised PBMCs or T cells enriched from blood (not recorded which). Receptor source: a woman aged 55-70 years who had recovered from COVID-19.

This sequence joins TRBV20-1 and TRBJ1-5, with no clear D. CDR1 is DFQATT, CDR2 SNEGSKA, per germline (reference sequence). With 3 bases removed from V and 3 bases from J, the gap between germline ends came to 12 bases. The length of the CDR3 is 14 residues. CDR3 coding DNA: TGCAGTGCTAGTTATGACACCTCCAATCAGCCCCAGCATTTT. Translated: CSASYDTSNQPQHF.

This chain uses TRBV7-9 with TRBJ1-6, with D perhaps TRBD1 (5 bases). Trimming removed 5 bases at V and 3 bases at J, with 8 bases between. The CDR3 consists of 14 residues. CDR1 is SEHNR and CDR2 is FQNEAQ in the germline V gene (reference sequence). CDR3 nucleotides: TGTGCCAGCAGCCAGGGCGGCTATAATTCACCCCTCCACTTT. This sequence encodes CASSQGGYNSPLHF.

The chain employs TRBV21-1 and TRBJ1-1; no DNA check was done on the table's D call, TRBD1. TRBV21-1 is shown as a pseudogene. The CDR3 length is 16 residues. Written as DNA, the CDR3 is TGTGCCAGCAGCTCACGTAGACAGAGCATGAACACTGAAGCTTTCTTT. It yields the protein CASSSRRQSMNTEAFF.

This chain joins TRBV5-1 and TRBJ2-5; 7 bases are a match to TRBD1. Germline V gene data show CDR1 as SGHRS and CDR2 as YFSETQ. This CDR3 spans 18 amino acids. Trimming cost V 0 bases and J 2 bases; bases outside gene matches: 13. The CDR3 spells CASSLARTGDTSQETQYF. For the CDR3, the DNA is TGCGCCAGCAGCTTGGCGCGGACAGGAGACACCTCTCAAGAGACCCAGTACTTC.

The chain carries TRBV27 and TRBJ2-7; 10 positions agree with TRBD2. CDR3 length: 15 residues. Germline CDR1 is MNHEY and CDR2 is SMNVEV (reference sequence). V lost 0 bases to trimming and J lost 6 bases; unmatched junction nucleotides: 5. The DNA for the CDR3 is TGTGCCAGCAGTTTATCGAGGACTAGCGGAGCCGAGCAGTACTTC. It is translated as CASSLSRTSGAEQYF.

J is TRBJ1-1 and V is TRBV19; TRBD1 aligns across 7 bases. Germline trimming cut 0 bases from V and 3 bases from J; bases unmatched to any gene: 4. This CDR3 is 15 amino acids long. The germline V gene has CDR1 LNHDA and CDR2 SQIVND (reference sequence). CDR3 amino acids: CASSIEWTGDTEAFF. The CDR3 DNA reads as TGTGCCAGTAGTATAGAATGGACAGGAGACACTGAAGCTTTCTTT.

This sequence joins TRBV5-1 and TRBJ2-5, with D perhaps matching TRBD2 (6 bases). The germline V and J ends were trimmed by 4 bases and 5 bases, with 18 bases remaining between them. Germline loops: CDR1 SGHRS, CDR2 YFSETQ. The CDR3 consists of 15 residues. CDR3 nucleotides: TGCGCCAGCAGCGACCCTGGGGCTGGAGGGGAGACCCAGTACTTC. Translating it yields CASSDPGAGGETQYF. The variable domain in full, completed from reference TRBV5-1 and TRBJ2-5, reads KAGVTQTPRYLIKTRGQQVTLSCSPISGHRSVSWYQQTPGQGLQFLFEYFSETQRNKGNFPGRFSGRQFSNSRSEMNVSTLELGDSALYLCASSDPGAGGETQYFGPGTRLLVL.

The chain carries TRBV30 and TRBJ2-1, with a tentative D call TRBD2 (5 bases). This CDR3 has 11 amino acids. The germline V gene has CDR1 GTSNPN and CDR2 SVGIG (reference sequence). Deletions cut 5 bases from V and 10 bases from J, with 12 bases between. The CDR3 sequence: CAWGRTGEQFF. The CDR3 DNA reads as TGTGCCTGGGGCCGGACTGGCGAGCAGTTCTTC. Full variable domain (remainder filled in from reference TRBV30 and TRBJ2-1): SQTIHQWPATLVQPVGSPLSLECTVEGTSNPNLYWYRQAAGRGLQLLFYSVGIGQISSEVPQNLSASRPQDRQFILSSKKLLLSDSGFYLCAWGRTGEQFFGPGTRLTVL.

V and J are TRBV6-6 and TRBJ1-5; D not resolved. Trimming left V 2 bases short and J 1 base short, with 9 bases between. Per germline, CDR1 MNHNY and CDR2 SVGAGI (reference sequence). This CDR3 is built from 15 residues. As DNA, the CDR3 is TGTGCCAGCAGTTACGTGGGAGGGAGCAATCAGCCCCAGCATTTT. Translating it yields CASSYVGGSNQPQHF.

The chain combines TRBV5-6 with TRBJ1-2, with TRBD1 as a possible D gene (6 bases). CDR1 and CDR2 (germline): SGHDT, YYEEEE. V lost 2 bases, J lost 7 bases, and 12 bases lay in between. CDR3 length: 13 residues. CDR3 DNA: TGTGCCAGCAGCTTTGGGACAAATACTGGCTACACCTTC. Translated: CASSFGTNTGYTF.

This clone was detected many times. The gene calls are TRBV5-1 and TRBJ1-3; no definite D call. This CDR3 is built from 15 residues. In germline, CDR1 is SGHRS, CDR2 YFSETQ. V lost 1 base, J lost 0 bases, and 8 bases lay in between. CDR3 sequence (DNA): TGCGCCAGCAGCTTGTCTCGGAGCTCTGGAAACACCATATATTTT. Residues: CASSLSRSSGNTIYF. Full variable domain (outside the CDR3, taken from reference TRBV5-1 and TRBJ1-3): KAGVTQTPRYLIKTRGQQVTLSCSPISGHRSVSWYQQTPGQGLQFLFEYFSETQRNKGNFPGRFSGRQFSNSRSEMNVSTLELGDSALYLCASSLSRSSGNTIYFGEGSWLTVV.

V and J are TRBV4-1 and TRBJ1-2, with D possibly matching TRBD1 (5 bases). V lost 4 bases, J lost 0 bases, and 18 bases lay in between. Germline V gene sequence: CDR1 MGHRA, CDR2 YSYEKL. This CDR3 is built from 17 residues. The CDR3 here is CASSRGMEGRANYGYTF. The CDR3 nucleotides read TGCGCCAGCAGCCGAGGCATGGAGGGGCGGGCTAACTATGGCTACACCTTC.

The chain carries TRBV5-1 and TRBJ1-2; D perhaps matches TRBD1 (5 bases). Trimming removed 0 bases at V and 0 bases at J, with 9 bases between. From germline, CDR1 is SGHRS and CDR2 YFSETQ. The CDR3 consists of 15 residues. The CDR3 sequence: CASSLGGATNYGYTF. In nucleotides, the CDR3 is TGCGCCAGCAGCTTGGGTGGGGCGACTAACTATGGCTACACCTTC.

The chain recombines TRBV7-9 with TRBJ2-1, with D unclear. The CDR3 sequence is 15 residues long. CDR1 and CDR2 from the germline V gene are SEHNR and FQNEAQ (reference sequence). The V end was cut by 6 bases, the J end by 0 bases, with 12 bases between. The CDR3 reads CASRFSPGSYNEQFF. In DNA form, the CDR3 reads TGTGCCAGCAGATTCTCCCCCGGCTCCTACAATGAGCAGTTCTTC.

The V and J genes are TRBV7-2 and TRBJ2-1; 7 nucleotides match TRBD2. This CDR3 contains 14 residues. V shed 2 bases and J 9 bases; nucleotides not matched to a gene: 7. Germline values: CDR1 SGHTA, CDR2 FQGNSA. The CDR3 sequence: CASSLRAGVREQFF. The CDR3 nucleotides are TGTGCCAGCAGCTTAAGGGCGGGGGTCCGTGAGCAGTTCTTC.

The chain uses TRBV5-1 and TRBJ2-3, with a weak D call TRBD2 (5 bases). Looked up from germline, CDR1 is SGHRS and CDR2 is YFSETQ. CDR3 length: 14 amino acids. Trimming removed 0 bases at V and 0 bases at J, with 5 bases between. The CDR3 DNA follows: TGCGCCAGCAGCTTGGGGACTAGCACAGATACGCAGTATTTT. This codes for CASSLGTSTDTQYF. The whole variable domain, filled in from reference TRBV5-1 and TRBJ2-3, reads KAGVTQTPRYLIKTRGQQVTLSCSPISGHRSVSWYQQTPGQGLQFLFEYFSETQRNKGNFPGRFSGRQFSNSRSEMNVSTLELGDSALYLCASSLGTSTDTQYFGPGTRLTVL.

The chain carries TRBV3-1 (or the pseudogene TRBV3-2) and TRBJ2-3; the match to TRBD2 covers 12 bases. The ends lost 2 bases at V and 3 bases at J; junction bases unmatched: 3. CDR3 size: 16 residues. CDR1 LGHDT and CDR2 YNNKEL come from the germline V gene (reference sequence). In DNA form, the CDR3 reads TGTGCCAGCAGCCAACTAGCGGGGGGGCAGACAGATACGCAGTATTTT. It is translated as CASSQLAGGQTDTQYF.

This chain joins TRBV4-1 and TRBJ1-4, with TRBD1 matching over 7 bases. CDR1 and CDR2 (germline): MGHRA, YSYEKL. V lost 3 bases, J lost 13 bases, and 20 bases stayed unmatched. CDR3 length: 17 amino acids. DNA of the CDR3: TGCGCCAGCAGCCACCCCGAGGGGGCCTTCCGATCGGATGGACTGTTTTTT. Protein product: CASSHPEGAFRSDGLFF.

This chain joins TRBV9 and TRBJ2-3; D not certain. V dropped 4 bases and J dropped 1 base, with 10 bases sitting between them. This CDR3 is 14 amino acids long. The germline CDR1 and CDR2 sequences are SGDLS and YYNGEE. In DNA form, the CDR3 reads TGTGCCAGCAGCACATTTGCCGGCACAGATACGCAGTATTTT. Translating it yields CASSTFAGTDTQYF.

The rearrangement links TRBV25-1 to TRBJ2-3; 8 nucleotides align to TRBD1. Germline trimming cut 3 bases from V and 2 bases from J; bases unmatched to any gene: 7. The CDR3 consists of 16 residues. The germline V gene has CDR1 MGHDK and CDR2 SYGVNS. CDR3 nucleotide sequence: TGTGCCAGCAGTGATCAGTTGCAGGGGGCCACAGATACGCAGTATTTT. Its protein is CASSDQLQGATDTQYF. Together with reference TRBV25-1 and TRBJ2-3, the CDR3 gives the full variable domain: EADIYQTPRYLVIGTGKKITLECSQTMGHDKMYWYQQDPGMELHLIHYSYGVNSTEKGDLSSESTVSRIRTEHFPLTLESARPSHTSQYLCASSDQLQGATDTQYFGPGTRLTVL.

The chain carries TRBV5-1 and TRBJ1-2; D might be TRBD1 (5 bases). The CDR3 runs to 15 residues. Germline assignment: CDR1 SGHRS and CDR2 YFSETQ. V shed 0 bases and J shed 4 bases, with 13 bases lying between them. The DNA for the CDR3 is TGCGCCAGCAGCTTGGTACTGGGGGAGGGCTATGGCTACACCTTC. This sequence encodes CASSLVLGEGYGYTF.

The chain combines TRBV6-2 or TRBV6-3 with TRBJ1-2; 9 nucleotides align to TRBD1. Germline lookup yields CDR1 MNHEY and CDR2 SVGEGT. The CDR3 has 14 residues. Trimming took 0 bases from V and 6 from J; bases not matched to a gene: 2. CDR3 DNA sequence: TGTGCCAGCAGTTACTCCGACAGGGGGAATGGCTACACCTTC. This codes for CASSYSDRGNGYTF.

This chain uses TRBV24-1 with TRBJ1-2; the match to TRBD1 covers 7 bases. This CDR3 has 13 residues. V shed 7 bases and J 7 bases; nucleotides not matched to a gene: 8. Germline V CDR1 and CDR2: KGHDR, SFDVKD. The CDR3 sequence: CATSQTGLGGYTF. CDR3 nucleotides: TGTGCCACCAGCCAGACAGGGTTGGGTGGCTACACCTTC.

The chain has TRBV2 and TRBJ1-3, with a possible D match to TRBD1 (6 bases). V was cut by 4 bases and J by 3 bases, with 16 bases left in between. The CDR3 contains 16 residues. Germline loops: CDR1 SNHLY, CDR2 FYNNEI. The CDR3 DNA reads as TGTGCCAGCAGTGTCGGGACAAGGGATTATGGAAACACCATATATTTT. Its translation is CASSVGTRDYGNTIYF.

This clone was seen a single time. The chain has TRBV6-2 or TRBV6-3 and TRBJ2-1; D uncertain. This CDR3 has 14 amino acids. Germline assignment: CDR1 MNHEY and CDR2 SVGEGT. V lost 2 bases to trimming and J lost 10 bases, with 15 bases between them. The CDR3 nucleotides are TGTGCCAGCAGTTACCTCCGACTCCCCGTGGAGCAGTTCTTC. Its translation is CASSYLRLPVEQFF.

The chain links TRBV19 to TRBJ1-5, with 7 positions matching TRBD1. CDR3 size: 15 residues. Germline CDR1 reads LNHDA; CDR2 reads SQIVND (reference sequence). V shed 6 bases, J shed 5 bases, and the junction held 10 bases outside the gene matches. The CDR3 DNA reads TGTGCCAGTAGCCAGACAGGGAGTTGGGATCAGCCCCAGCATTTT. It translates to CASSQTGSWDQPQHF.

The rearrangement links TRBV7-3 to TRBJ1-2; D ambiguous. Trimming removed 0 bases at V and 0 bases at J, with 8 bases between. The CDR3 covers 15 residues. CDR1 is SGHTA and CDR2 is FQGTGA in the germline V gene. The CDR3 DNA is TGTGCCAGCAGCTTAACGGCAGAAACTAACTATGGCTACACCTTC. Amino acids: CASSLTAETNYGYTF.

The CDR3 here is CASRRIAGTDTQYF. The CDR3 bases are TGTGCCAGCAGGAGAATAGCGGGCACAGATACGCAGTATTTT. The chain joins TRBV27 to TRBJ2-3; D perhaps matches TRBD2 (6 bases). The V and J ends lost 6 bases and 1 base respectively, with 11 bases between them. Per germline, CDR1 MNHEY and CDR2 SMNVEV (reference sequence). This CDR3 has 14 residues.

V gene TRBV7-8 combines with J gene TRBJ2-1; 12 bases are a match to TRBD2. The CDR3 is 18 residues long. Trimming removed 2 bases from V and 0 bases from J; junction bases left unmatched: 5. Germline CDR1 and CDR2: SGHVS and FQNEAQ. CDR3 protein: CASSLSGTSGFSYNEQFF. The CDR3 nucleotides are TGTGCCAGCAGCTTATCCGGGACTAGCGGGTTCTCCTACAATGAGCAGTTCTTC.

The rearrangement uses TRBV25-1 and TRBJ1-1; no clear D gene. CDR1 is MGHDK and CDR2 is SYGVNS in the germline V gene. V lost 7 bases to trimming and J lost 1 base, with 13 bases between them. CDR3 length: 14 amino acids. The CDR3: CASTLPGGNTEAFF. DNA of the CDR3: TGTGCCAGCACCCTACCAGGAGGGAACACTGAAGCTTTCTTT.

CDR3 sequence (DNA): TGTGCCAGTAGAACCTCAGGGGTGGCGTATGAAAAACTGTTTTTT. It is translated as CASRTSGVAYEKLFF. This chain links TRBV19 with TRBJ1-4; weak D call: TRBD1 (6 bases). Germline V CDR1 and CDR2: LNHDA, SQIVND (reference sequence). The germline V and J ends were trimmed by 6 bases and 6 bases, with 17 bases remaining between them. The CDR3 length is 15 residues.

V gene TRBV30 combines with J gene TRBJ1-1, with D perhaps TRBD1 (5 bases). Per germline, CDR1 GTSNPN and CDR2 SVGIG (reference sequence). CDR3 size: 12 residues. With 3 bases removed from V and 1 base from J, the gap between germline ends came to 6 bases. This CDR3 reads CAWSQGNTEAFF. The DNA for the CDR3 is TGTGCCTGGAGCCAGGGGAACACTGAAGCTTTCTTT.